This T cell receptor (beta chain) comes out of a study of shared clonotypes between healthy human individuals. Study context: Used for every donor were three CD4 naive, three CD4 memory, two CD8 naive and one CD8 memory plate.

Study-level points and caveats: Since donors were few, the genetic and exposure-history diversity represented was limited.

A word on this clone: Its antigen remains unknown.

Germline V gives CDR1 ENHRY, CDR2 SYGVKD. CDR3 length: 11 residues. Trimming cost V 10 bases and J 8 bases, with 14 bases left between them. Authors' data handling: For the immunoSEQ data, sequences were junction-only without quality scores, so filtering differed. TCRdb's copy holds only in-frame clones and misses some; the assay was immunoSEQ multiplex PCR. That table gives V, J and clone size, and the DNA gave D and trimming. This table has about 2.4 million clones, 90% to 95% appearing once. The sequenced sample consisted of naive CD4+ T cells from PBMCs. Indicated subset: CD45RA+ positively selected. The V gene is TRBV10-3, the J gene TRBJ1-2; D may be TRBD1 (5 bases). The origin of this receptor is a man between 18 and 35 years old in good health. Some clones in this sample may be carry-over from other donors' samples. The CDR3 here is CATGGTSGYTF. The CDR3 nucleotides read TGTGCCACCGGAGGGACTTCCGGCTACACCTTC.